The 18 T cell receptor beta chains below were found in one sample sequenced in a study of neoadjuvant anti-PD-1 for oral cavity cancer. Libraries were prepared by immunoSEQ multiplex PCR; TCRdb keeps only in-frame clonotypes and omits some of them. The table shows 55,000 to 75,000 clones, with 79% occurring only once. This specimen consisted of PBMCs, obtained before nivolumab (anti-PD-1) treatment. The receptors were gathered from a person between 35 and 79 years old with oral cavity squamous cell carcinoma.

The chain carries TRBV11-3 and TRBJ2-3, with TRBD2 identical over 9 bases. J was trimmed by 6 bases and V by 6 bases; bases with no gene match: 10. This CDR3 region has 15 residues. CDR1 is SGHNT, CDR2 YENEEA, per germline. This CDR3 is CASSPGGLASDTQYF. CDR3 nucleotide sequence: TGTGCCAGCAGTCCGGGAGGACTAGCGTCGGATACGCAGTATTTT. Drawing the rest from reference TRBV11-3 and TRBJ2-3, the complete variable domain is EAGVVQSPRYKIIEKKQPVAFWCNPISGHNTLYWYLQNLGQGPELLIRYENEEAVDDSQLPKDRFSAERLKGVDSTLKIQPAELGDSAVYLCASSPGGLASDTQYFGPGTRLTVL.

This clone was seen a handful of times. This chain connects TRBV7-3 to TRBJ1-1; D call uncertain. V lost 1 base and J 3 bases, leaving 6 bases between the germline ends. This CDR3 has 13 residues. Germline values: CDR1 SGHTA, CDR2 FQGTGA. This chain's CDR3 is CASSLRVDTEAFF. The DNA of the CDR3 is TGTGCCAGCAGCTTAAGGGTCGACACTGAAGCTTTCTTT.

The chain joins TRBV5-1 to TRBJ2-1, with TRBD1 identical over 9 bases. The V and J ends lost 7 bases and 4 bases, in that order; junction bases with no gene match: 9. Looked up from germline, CDR1 is SGHRS and CDR2 is YFSETQ. This CDR3 spans 15 amino acids. CDR3 protein: CASGHTGGFYNEQFF. CDR3 sequence (DNA): TGCGCCAGCGGCCACACAGGGGGCTTTTACAATGAGCAGTTCTTC.

The chain joins TRBV7-3 to TRBJ2-1; D call uncertain. Germline-derived CDR1 and CDR2 are SGHTA and FQGTGA. V lost 0 bases and J 6 bases, leaving 12 bases between the germline ends. The length of the CDR3 is 15 residues. The CDR3 nucleotides are TGTGCCAGCAGCTTAACGCCCGGGTCATTCAATGAGCAGTTCTTC. It translates to CASSLTPGSFNEQFF.

The chain employs TRBV7-8 and TRBJ2-2; D possibly corresponds to TRBD2 (6 bases). This CDR3 region has 16 residues. Germline CDR1 is SGHVS and CDR2 is FQNEAQ. Deletions cut 1 base from V and 5 bases from J, with 14 bases between. This CDR3 reads CASSLESGVRTGELFF. DNA of the CDR3: TGTGCCAGCAGCTTAGAGTCGGGAGTGCGGACCGGGGAGCTGTTTTTT.

This sequence joins TRBV18 and TRBJ2-7; perhaps TRBD2 as D (6 bases). This CDR3 comprises 15 residues. Germline CDR1 reads KGHSH; CDR2 reads LQKENI. The ends were cut back, 0 bases at V and 1 base at J, with 10 bases in the middle. The CDR3 nucleotides are TGTGCCAGCTCACCACCGTCGACTAGATCCTACGAGCAGTACTTC. This gives the protein CASSPPSTRSYEQYF.

This clone was seen a handful of times. Other DNA variants within this sample encode the same CDR3. The chain uses TRBV4-1 and TRBJ1-2; 8 bases agree with TRBD1. CDR1 is MGHRA, CDR2 YSYEKL, per germline. The CDR3 runs to 17 residues. The J segment lost 3 bases and the V segment lost 0 bases, leaving 9 bases of the junction unmatched. CDR3 region: CASSQDRQGAQDYGYTF. DNA for the CDR3: TGCGCCAGCAGCCAAGATCGGCAGGGGGCGCAGGACTATGGCTACACCTTC.

This clone appeared a single time. The junction and the germline gene differ at one end; a read error may be behind it. In the same sample, other DNA sequences code for this CDR3. The chain joins TRBV9 to TRBJ2-1; 7 bases agree with TRBD2. This CDR3 has 18 amino acids. Germline V gene sequence: CDR1 SGDLS, CDR2 YYNGEE. The CDR3 DNA reads as TGTGCCAGCAGCGTAGAGGTTGATACGGGAGGTATCTACAATGAGCAATTCTTC. Amino acids: CASSVEVDTGGIYNEQFF.

About this clone: The same CDR3 arises from other DNA sequences in this sample as well. The chain couples TRBV6-1 to TRBJ1-2; maybe TRBD1 (6 bases). The V gene's germline CDR1 is MNHNS and CDR2 SASEGT. The V end lost 1 base, the J end lost 6 bases, and 9 bases lay between the germline ends. The length of the CDR3 is 13 residues. CDR3 DNA sequence: TGTGCCAGCAGTGAAGAGTCAGGGGATGGCTACACCTTC. It encodes CASSEESGDGYTF.

The J gene is TRBJ2-7, the V gene TRBV7-9; the D gene is possibly TRBD1 (5 bases). The CDR3 is 13 amino acids. Trimming shortened V by 2 bases and J by 3 bases, and 8 bases separated the two germline ends. Germline CDR1 is SEHNR and CDR2 is FQNEAQ (reference sequence). The CDR3 spells CASSLKGFYEQYF. The CDR3 nucleotides read TGTGCCAGCAGCTTAAAGGGGTTCTACGAGCAGTACTTC.

The chain joins TRBV10-3 to TRBJ1-2, with 7 bases lining up with TRBD1. V was clipped by 8 bases and J by 3 bases; unmatched bases: 6. The CDR3 loop spans 13 amino acids. Germline V lookup: CDR1 ENHRY, CDR2 SYGVKD. The CDR3 DNA reads as TGTGCCATCGGGACAGATGTCGACTATGGCTACACCTTC. It encodes CAIGTDVDYGYTF.

The genes are TRBV5-1 and TRBJ1-1, with 7 nucleotides matching TRBD1. Germline V CDR1 and CDR2: SGHRS, YFSETQ. The CDR3 spans 15 residues. J lost 5 bases, V lost 4 bases, and 11 bases had no gene match. The CDR3 nucleotides are TGCGCCAGCAGCCGGAACAGGGGTGTGAGGACTGAAGCTTTCTTT. This sequence encodes CASSRNRGVRTEAFF.

In its sample, this clone was seen once. CDR3 sequence reads: CASRQGSLWSEQYF. CDR3 DNA: TGTGCCAGCAGACAGGGTTCCCTTTGGAGTGAGCAGTACTTC. The genes are TRBV27 and TRBJ2-7, with D perhaps matching TRBD1 (6 bases). V lost 6 bases and J lost 7, with 19 bases in between. Germline loops: CDR1 MNHEY, CDR2 SMNVEV (reference sequence). The CDR3 has 14 residues.

This chain connects TRBV7-9 to TRBJ1-2; 8 bases are shared with TRBD1. From germline, CDR1 is SEHNR and CDR2 FQNEAQ (reference sequence). V shed 4 bases and J 1 base; nucleotides not matched to a gene: 2. This CDR3 has 14 residues. CDR3 loop: CASSYGQGNYGYTF. CDR3 coding DNA: TGTGCCAGCAGCTATGGACAGGGTAACTATGGCTACACCTTC.

This clone appeared a single time. The chain links TRBV15 to TRBJ2-1, with TRBD2 identical over 7 bases. The CDR3 is 15 amino acids. V lost 5 bases and J lost 2; bases outside the gene matches: 6. Germline V gene data show CDR1 as LNHNV and CDR2 as YYDKDF (reference sequence). The CDR3 region is CATSASGMTYNEQFF. The DNA for the CDR3 is TGTGCCACCAGCGCTAGCGGAATGACCTACAATGAGCAGTTCTTC. The complete variable domain, with remaining parts taken from reference TRBV15 and TRBJ2-1, reads DAMVIQNPRYQVTQFGKPVTLSCSQTLNHNVMYWYQQKSSQAPKLLFHYYDKDFNNEADTPDNFQSRRPNTSFCFLDIRSPGLGDTAMYLCATSASGMTYNEQFFGPGTRLTVL.

The chain joins TRBV29-1 to TRBJ1-1; D is undetermined. From germline, CDR1 is SQVTM and CDR2 ANQGSEA. V lost 7 bases to trimming and J lost 0 bases, with 12 bases between them. The CDR3 sequence is 13 residues long. The CDR3 is CSARDTLNTEAFF. In DNA, the CDR3 is TGCAGCGCCCGAGACACGTTGAACACTGAAGCTTTCTTT.

There are a few counts of this clone. V is TRBV28 and J is TRBJ1-1; D unresolved. V was cut by 5 bases and J by 5 bases, with 18 bases left in between. The CDR3 length is 15 residues. Germline values: CDR1 MDHEN, CDR2 SYDVKM. The CDR3 is CASSPYPKGRTEAFF. The CDR3 nucleotides are TGTGCCAGCAGTCCGTACCCCAAGGGAAGGACTGAAGCTTTCTTT.

This chain connects TRBV7-8 to TRBJ2-1, with D perhaps matching TRBD1 (6 bases). The germline gives CDR1 SGHVS, CDR2 FQNEAQ. V lost 4 bases and J 8 bases, leaving 24 bases between the germline ends. The CDR3 has 17 amino acids. This CDR3 reads CASSSHPGHGRNHEQFF. The DNA for the CDR3 is TGTGCCAGCAGCTCCCACCCGGGACACGGGCGAAACCATGAGCAGTTCTTC.